A selection of T cell receptor beta chains follows, all from one sample in a study of T cell responses to AZD1222 COVID-19 vaccine. Assay: immunoSEQ multiplex PCR; the TCRdb copy retains only in-frame clones and omits some. The data hold 100,000 or so clones, with about 88% observed a single time. The source was peripheral blood, collected 28 days after the second AZD1222 dose. These receptors were collected from an adult who received the AZD1222 COVID-19 vaccine. Each CDR3 is given with its conserved first and last residue. The D gene is left open where the match is weak. Where a row states a size, it is once, few, many or the class of an expanded clone; other rows omit it.

NA	TRBD2	TRBV27	TRBJ2-7	CASSLAGVQNEQYF	TGTGCCAGCAGTTTAGCGGGAGTTCAAAACGAGCAGTACTTC
once	NA	TRBV28	TRBJ1-2	CASSLSYGYTF	TGTGCCAGCAGTTTATCCTATGGCTACACCTTC
once	NA	TRBV28	TRBJ2-1	CASSSNVRSSYNEQFF	TGTGCCAGCAGTTCCAACGTCCGGAGCTCCTACAATGAGCAGTTCTTC
NA	NA	TRBV5-1	TRBJ1-2	CASSTKSYGGDGYTF	TGCGCCAGCAGCACAAAATCCTACGGTGGGGATGGCTACACCTTC
NA	TRBD1	TRBV5-8	TRBJ2-7	CASSAGTELYEQYF	TGTGCCAGCAGCGCCGGGACAGAATTGTACGAGCAGTACTTC
once	NA	TRBV28	TRBJ2-7	CATYPGGTDYEQYF	TGTGCCACCTACCCCGGCGGGACAGACTACGAGCAGTACTTC
NA	TRBD1	TRBV2	TRBJ2-7	CASKNLGTGASYEQYF	TGTGCCAGCAAAAACCTCGGGACAGGGGCTTCCTACGAGCAGTACTTC
NA	TRBD1	TRBV27	TRBJ1-1	CASSPRAGTANTEAFF	TGTGCCAGCAGTCCCCGCGCCGGGACAGCGAACACTGAAGCTTTCTTT
NA	TRBD1	TRBV19	TRBJ2-3	CASSWTGGADTQYF	TGTGCCAGTAGTTGGACAGGGGGGGCAGATACGCAGTATTTT
few	NA	TRBV27	TRBJ2-2	CATRWGGNTGELFF	TGTGCCACCCGATGGGGCGGAAACACCGGGGAGCTGTTTTTT
NA	NA	TRBV25-1	TRBJ1-2	CASSEHRRGYTF	TGTGCCAGCAGTGAGCACCGAAGAGGCTACACCTTC
NA	NA	TRBV18	TRBJ2-5	CASSPRQQETQYF	TGTGCCAGCTCACCGAGACAACAAGAGACCCAGTACTTC
NA	NA	TRBV19	TRBJ2-7	CASSIGIRGEQYF	TGTGCCAGTAGTATTGGCATCCGGGGCGAGCAGTACTTC
NA	NA	TRBV30	TRBJ2-6	CAWSPMWASGANVLTF	TGTGCCTGGAGTCCGATGTGGGCCTCTGGGGCCAACGTCCTGACTTTC
many	TRBD2	TRBV3-1/TRBV3-2	TRBJ2-1	CASSQEAGEAEQFF	TGTGCCAGCAGCCAAGAAGCGGGAGAGGCTGAGCAGTTCTTC
NA	NA	TRBV5-8	TRBJ1-4	CASSTGRYATNEKLFF	TGTGCCAGCAGCACCGGACGGTATGCAACTAATGAAAAACTGTTTTTT
NA	TRBD2	TRBV7-9	TRBJ2-1	CASSSKKSLAEYNEQFF	TGTGCCAGCAGCTCCAAGAAAAGCCTAGCGGAGTACAATGAGCAGTTCTTC
NA	NA	TRBV7-9	TRBJ2-2	CASSSSVAGMTGELFF	TGTGCCAGCAGCTCATCTGTGGCTGGAATGACCGGGGAGCTGTTTTTT
NA	NA	TRBV28	TRBJ1-6	CASSPHGGNNSPLHF	TGTGCCAGCAGTCCCCACGGGGGTAATAATTCACCCCTCCACTTT
NA	NA	TRBV30	TRBJ1-2	CAWNVAGSRLLYGYTF	TGTGCCTGGAACGTAGCCGGGTCGAGACTTCTCTATGGCTACACCTTC
NA	TRBD1	TRBV11-2	TRBJ2-7	CASSSRQGTTREQYF	TGTGCCAGCAGCTCCCGACAGGGGACGACAAGAGAGCAGTACTTC
NA	NA	TRBV20-1	TRBJ2-3	CSGRQDTQYF	TGCAGTGGGCGCCAGGATACGCAGTATTTT
NA	NA	TRBV7-2	TRBJ1-1	CASSLQGGFAEAFF	TGTGCCAGCAGCCTCCAGGGAGGGTTTGCTGAAGCTTTCTTT
NA	NA	TRBV4-1	TRBJ2-3	CASSQDPAGTQYF	TGCGCCAGCAGCCAAGATCCGGCGGGAACGCAGTATTTT
NA	TRBD2	TRBV2	TRBJ2-1	CASAGTKQGEQFF	TGTGCCAGTGCCGGGACTAAACAAGGTGAGCAGTTCTTC
NA	TRBD1	TRBV6-5	TRBJ2-7	CASSRGTGYEQYF	TGTGCCAGCAGCAGGGGGACAGGGTACGAGCAGTACTTC
NA	TRBD1	TRBV28	TRBJ1-1	CASFPGQLNTEAFF	TGTGCCAGCTTTCCGGGACAGCTGAACACTGAAGCTTTCTTT
NA	TRBD1	TRBV24-1	TRBJ2-5	CATRDRGAGETQYF	TGTGCCACCAGGGACAGGGGGGCCGGAGAGACCCAGTACTTC
few	NA	TRBV5-1	TRBJ1-4	CASSLGMGDEKLFF	TGCGCCAGCAGCTTGGGGATGGGGGATGAAAAACTGTTTTTT